This T cell receptor beta chain was identified during a study of monozygotic twins with inflammatory bowel disease. The RNA usage for each TCR library was roughly 3,300 ng of total RNA. TCRdb re-called the 5' RACE reads and catalogs CDR3 proteins one per entry, DNA excluded. This table lists around 450,000 distinct CDR3 sequences. Concerning this clonotype itself: Its matching antigen is unknown.

The CDR3 spans 13 residues. The germline V gene has CDR1 SQVTM and CDR2 ANQGSEA. Whole-study results and caveats: Cells of different T cell subtypes could not be told apart. Relative clonotype sharing with others was diminished in IBD patients versus healthy twins, particularly with disease activity. Against healthy co-twins, IBD patients had lower TCRbeta diversity (measured by inverse Simpson).

The chain employs TRBV29-1 and TRBJ1-1. The sample taken for sequencing was blood. This clonotype was sampled from a human donor with ulcerative colitis or Crohn's disease, or a healthy co-twin of an affected twin (not recorded which). CDR3 in amino acids: CSVEPQNVPEAFF.